The 29 T cell receptor beta chains below all came from one sample that was sequenced in a study of T cell responses to AZD1222 COVID-19 vaccine (dated by TCRdb to 2020 to 2023). The protocol used for the library was the immunoSEQ multiplex PCR assay. Sourced from immuneACCESS, this table was stored by TCRdb with only in-frame sequences that have V and J called. A share of the clones is absent; for the studies checked, an unresolved V gene accounts for under half, and the remainder has no known explanation. Here the sample has 65,000 to 70,000 clones; under 90% occur a single time. About 6.3% of the sample is in the top ten clones. The label giving this sample's time point can be read as: about 28 days (+/-7) after the second vaccine dose. The sample was peripheral blood, taken 28 days after the second AZD1222 dose. Receptors were obtained from an adult who received the AZD1222 COVID-19 vaccine.

This chain links TRBV12-5 with TRBJ1-2; possibly TRBD1 for D (6 bases). The CDR3 length is 14 residues. CDR1 and CDR2 from the germline V gene are LGHNT and FRNRAP. V was trimmed by 1 base and J by 7 bases, leaving 13 bases between them. In DNA form, the CDR3 reads TGTGCTAGTGGTTTGGACAGGGAATATTCTGGCTACACCTTC. It codes for CASGLDREYSGYTF. The whole variable domain, remainder taken from reference TRBV12-5 and TRBJ1-2, is DARVTQTPRHKVTEMGQEVTMRCQPILGHNTVFWYRQTMMQGLELLAYFRNRAPLDDSGMPKDRFSAEMPDATLATLKIQPSEPRDSAVYFCASGLDREYSGYTFGSGTRLTVV.

The V gene is TRBV6-2 or TRBV6-3, the J gene TRBJ2-5; 12 positions match TRBD2. Per the germline V gene, CDR1 is MNHEY and CDR2 is SVGEGT. V gave up 5 bases and J gave up 1 base; unmatched junction bases: 2. The CDR3 extends over 15 amino acids. CDR3 in amino acids: CASSRLAGAQETQYF. DNA for the CDR3: TGTGCCAGCAGTCGACTAGCGGGGGCCCAAGAGACCCAGTACTTC.

This clone has a single count. This chain links TRBV11-2 with TRBJ2-7; 10 bases match TRBD1. Trimming took 5 bases from V and 1 from J; bases not matched to a gene: 2. The CDR3 consists of 14 residues. Germline V CDR1 and CDR2: SGHAT, FQNNGV. The CDR3 nucleotides are TGTGCCAGCAGCGCGGGACAGGGGTCCTACGAGCAGTACTTC. This sequence encodes CASSAGQGSYEQYF.

The chain combines TRBV28 with TRBJ2-2; D gene ambiguous. Germline lookup yields CDR1 MDHEN and CDR2 SYDVKM. Trimming stripped 0 bases from V and 5 bases from J, with 4 bases between. The CDR3 loop spans 13 amino acids. CDR3 DNA sequence: TGTGCCAGCAGTTTATGGGGGACCGGGGAGCTGTTTTTT. It encodes CASSLWGTGELFF.

This chain joins TRBV6-6 and TRBJ1-1, with a weak D call TRBD1 (6 bases). This CDR3 is 16 amino acids long. Germline-derived CDR1 and CDR2 are MNHNY and SVGAGI (reference sequence). V was clipped by 0 bases and J by 5 bases, with 16 bases between them. This CDR3 is CASSYSKAPGATEAFF. The CDR3 bases are TGTGCCAGCAGTTACTCGAAGGCACCAGGGGCGACTGAAGCTTTCTTT.

The V and J genes are TRBV7-2 and TRBJ2-1; possibly TRBD1 for D (6 bases). The CDR3 has 15 amino acids. V gave up 5 bases and J gave up 2 bases, with 13 bases separating them. From germline, CDR1 is SGHTA and CDR2 FQGNSA. CDR3 DNA sequence: TGTGCCAGCAGCCCTCTCCGGGACACCTACAATGAGCAGTTCTTC. Protein: CASSPLRDTYNEQFF.

The chain employs TRBV6-5 and TRBJ1-1; D might be TRBD1 (5 bases). CDR3 length: 12 amino acids. Germline V gives CDR1 MNHEY, CDR2 SVGAGI. The V end lost 4 bases, the J end lost 6 bases, and 9 bases lay between the germline ends. The CDR3 sequence: CASSSRVAEAFF. The CDR3, as DNA: TGTGCCAGCAGTTCCAGGGTGGCTGAAGCTTTCTTT.

This chain uses TRBV6-2 or TRBV6-3 with TRBJ1-5, with 8 bases matching TRBD1. Germline CDR1 and CDR2: MNHEY and SVGEGT. The CDR3 length is 14 residues. Trimming at V came to 4 bases and at J to 3 bases, leaving 2 bases not matched to a gene. DNA of the CDR3: TGTGCCAGCAGTTTGACAGGGGTCAATCAGCCCCAGCATTTT. Protein product: CASSLTGVNQPQHF.

The chain employs TRBV12-5 and TRBJ2-3, with a tentative D call TRBD1 (6 bases). Between the trimmed V and J ends, which lost 5 bases and 1 base, there was a span of 13 bases. CDR1 is LGHNT and CDR2 is FRNRAP in the germline V gene. The length of the CDR3 is 15 residues. The CDR3 here is CASGGGKQGTDTQYF. Here the CDR3 DNA reads TGTGCTAGTGGTGGGGGCAAACAGGGCACAGATACGCAGTATTTT.

In its sample, this clone was seen once. The V gene is TRBV5-1, the J gene TRBJ2-3; unclear D gene. This CDR3 contains 13 residues. Looked up from germline, CDR1 is SGHRS and CDR2 is YFSETQ. With 2 bases removed from V and 1 base from J, the gap between germline ends came to 5 bases. In DNA form, the CDR3 reads TGCGCCAGCAGCTTAGGACGCACAGATACGCAGTATTTT. Translated, it gives CASSLGRTDTQYF.

This clone was seen more than once but under ten times. The chain links TRBV11-3 to TRBJ2-3; 11 nucleotides align to TRBD2. The V and J ends lost 5 bases and 5 bases, in that order; junction bases with no gene match: 3. This CDR3 is 14 amino acids long. Germline V gene data show CDR1 as SGHNT and CDR2 as YENEEA. The CDR3 protein is CASSMGLAEDTQYF. The CDR3 nucleotides are TGTGCCAGCAGCATGGGACTAGCGGAAGATACGCAGTATTTT.

This sequence joins TRBV25-1 and TRBJ2-1; TRBD1 or TRBD2 may be the D gene (7 bases each). CDR1 and CDR2 (germline): MGHDK, SYGVNS. Trimming cost V 0 bases and J 6 bases, with 15 bases left between them. This CDR3 region has 16 residues. CDR3 protein: CASSEYSGGVGNEQFF. DNA of the CDR3: TGTGCCAGCAGTGAATATTCAGGGGGGGTGGGCAATGAGCAGTTCTTC.

This sequence joins TRBV2 and TRBJ1-2, with 11 positions matching TRBD1. Germline V CDR1 and CDR2: SNHLY, FYNNEI. After removal of 7 bases from V and 5 bases from J, the junction contained 6 bases not matched to a gene. This CDR3 is 14 amino acids long. Here the CDR3 reads CASTTDRGLYGYTF. In DNA, the CDR3 is TGTGCCAGCACCACGGACAGGGGGCTTTATGGCTACACCTTC.

The chain recombines TRBV28 with TRBJ1-1, with TRBD1 as a possible D gene (6 bases). CDR1 is MDHEN and CDR2 is SYDVKM in the germline V gene. Deletions cut 1 base from V and 10 bases from J, with 10 bases between. CDR3 length: 12 amino acids. The CDR3 nucleotides are TGTGCCAGCAGTTTATCCGGCAGGGGAGCTTTCTTT. It is translated as CASSLSGRGAFF.

The CDR3 here is CASSFSTGTGGGYGYTF. DNA of the CDR3: TGTGCCAGCAGCTTTTCAACCGGGACAGGGGGTGGCTATGGCTACACCTTC. V and J are TRBV9 and TRBJ1-2, with 11 nucleotides matching TRBD1. Unmatched junction bases numbered 12, after V lost 4 bases and J lost 4 bases. CDR3 length: 17 residues. Germline V CDR1 and CDR2: SGDLS, YYNGEE.

J is TRBJ2-7 and V is TRBV7-8; D call uncertain. The CDR3 runs to 13 residues. The germline V and J ends were trimmed by 5 bases and 1 base, with 9 bases remaining between them. Germline CDR1 reads SGHVS; CDR2 reads FQNEAQ. CDR3 nucleotide sequence: TGTGCCAGCAGCCTCGGGTTGTCCTACGAGCAGTACTTC. Translation: CASSLGLSYEQYF.

The chain joins TRBV14 to TRBJ2-3; D unclear. The length of the CDR3 is 11 residues. Trimming removed 3 bases from V and 6 bases from J, with 4 bases in between. Germline V gene sequence: CDR1 SGHDN, CDR2 FVKESK. The CDR3: CASSHGDTQYF. CDR3 bases: TGTGCCAGCAGCCATGGGGATACGCAGTATTTT.

This sequence joins TRBV18 and TRBJ2-7; no definite D call. V was shortened by 5 bases and J by 5 bases, with 22 bases between the two germline ends. The germline V gene encodes CDR1 KGHSH and CDR2 LQKENI. The CDR3 totals 16 residues. The CDR3 is CASSSRGLRVGDEQYF. The CDR3 coding sequence is TGTGCCAGCTCAAGCCGAGGATTAAGGGTTGGGGACGAGCAGTACTTC.

The rearrangement uses TRBV7-2 and TRBJ2-7; D is unresolved. The CDR3 is 14 amino acids. Germline assignment: CDR1 SGHTA and CDR2 FQGNSA. Trimming removed 1 base at V and 1 base at J, with 8 bases between. DNA of the CDR3: TGTGCCAGCAGCTTAGACCCGCGATCCTACGAGCAGTACTTC. Protein sequence: CASSLDPRSYEQYF.

The CDR3 here is CASSLGQGWGQEQFF. In DNA form, the CDR3 reads TGCGCCAGCAGCTTGGGGCAGGGCTGGGGTCAAGAGCAGTTCTTC. This chain connects TRBV5-1 to TRBJ2-1; D may be TRBD1 (5 bases). CDR3 size: 15 residues. Trimming cost V 0 bases and J 10 bases, with 17 bases left between them. Looked up from germline, CDR1 is SGHRS and CDR2 is YFSETQ.

This clone is large. The chain is built from TRBV6-1 and TRBJ1-5; D remains unclear. Trimming took 0 bases from V and 6 from J, leaving 9 bases between them. Germline V CDR1 and CDR2: MNHNS, SASEGT. The CDR3 is 14 amino acids. The CDR3 protein is CASSEAGEAQPQHF. The CDR3, as DNA: TGTGCCAGCAGTGAAGCCGGCGAGGCTCAGCCCCAGCATTTT.

This chain joins TRBV7-9 and TRBJ1-3, with D perhaps matching TRBD1 (6 bases). This CDR3 comprises 14 residues. Looked up from germline, CDR1 is SEHNR and CDR2 is FQNEAQ (reference sequence). V dropped 5 bases and J dropped 2 bases, with 10 bases sitting between them. The CDR3 spells CASSPTGAGNTIYF. The CDR3 DNA reads TGTGCCAGCAGCCCGACAGGTGCTGGAAACACCATATATTTT.

The chain links TRBV4-1 to TRBJ1-5; D is unclear. Trimming took 0 bases from V and 6 from J, leaving 12 bases between them. Germline CDR1 is MGHRA and CDR2 is YSYEKL. The CDR3 has 15 residues. Written as DNA, the CDR3 is TGCGCCAGCAGCCAAGATTCGGGGTGGGGTCAGCCCCAGCATTTT. As protein: CASSQDSGWGQPQHF.

The chain carries TRBV10-2 and TRBJ1-4; D is possibly TRBD1 (5 bases). This CDR3 has 17 amino acids. Looked up from germline, CDR1 is WSHSY and CDR2 is SAAADI. Trimming took 5 bases from V and 0 from J, leaving 16 bases between them. DNA for the CDR3: TGCGCCAGCAGTCTAAGTCAAGGGGCCGCAACTAATGAAAAACTGTTTTTT. It codes for CASSLSQGAATNEKLFF.

The gene calls are TRBV15 and TRBJ1-5, with 8 bases aligning to TRBD1. CDR3 length: 15 residues. The J segment lost 1 base and the V segment lost 4 bases, leaving 3 bases of the junction unmatched. CDR1 LNHNV and CDR2 YYDKDF come from the germline V gene (reference sequence). The CDR3 DNA reads TGTGCCACCAGCAAAACAGGGGGGAGCAATCAGCCCCAGCATTTT. This codes for CATSKTGGSNQPQHF.

The J gene is TRBJ1-5, the V gene TRBV3-1 (or the pseudogene TRBV3-2); D is ambiguous. The CDR3 extends over 12 amino acids. Trimming stripped 4 bases from V and 3 bases from J, with 4 bases between. The V gene's germline CDR1 is LGHDT and CDR2 YNNKEL (reference sequence). The CDR3 region is CASSLINQPQHF. The CDR3 DNA sequence: TGTGCCAGCAGCCTTATCAATCAGCCCCAGCATTTT.

This chain uses TRBV5-6 with TRBJ2-7; TRBD2 agrees at 7 bases. CDR1 and CDR2 from the germline V gene are SGHDT and YYEEEE. Trimming at V came to 1 base and at J to 6 bases, leaving 1 base not matched to a gene. The CDR3 length is 12 residues. The CDR3: CASSLSGGEQYF. As DNA, the CDR3 is TGTGCCAGCAGCTTGTCGGGGGGCGAGCAGTACTTC.

The J gene is TRBJ1-6, the V gene TRBV5-1; D is uncertain. The CDR3 is 14 residues long. Trimming removed 5 bases from V and 10 bases from J, with 16 bases in between. CDR1 is SGHRS, CDR2 YFSETQ, per germline. The CDR3 sequence: CASSYDNIKSPLHF. In DNA, the CDR3 is TGCGCCAGCAGTTACGATAATATAAAATCACCCCTCCACTTT.

This rearrangement joins TRBV7-2 to TRBJ1-4, with D possibly matching TRBD1 (6 bases). The V end was cut by 5 bases, the J end by 7 bases, with 23 bases between. This CDR3 comprises 17 residues. Germline assignment: CDR1 SGHTA and CDR2 FQGNSA. For the CDR3, the DNA is TGTGCCAGCAGCCGGACAGTACCAGCCGCGGGAAGTGAAAAACTGTTTTTT. It encodes CASSRTVPAAGSEKLFF.